The following is a T cell receptor (beta chain) sequence with its context. Antigen unknown. CDR3 length equals 14 residues. With 3 bases removed from V and 3 bases from J, the gap between germline ends came to 12 bases. Germline V CDR1 and CDR2: SQVTM, ANQGSEA. Sequenced material consisted of expressed TCRB transcripts (all of the isolated RNA was reverse transcribed). Measured with immunoSEQ multiplex PCR; TCRdb has only the in-frame clones, and not every one. Of hundreds of thousands of clones in the sample, 11% to 15% were seen once. The data originate from a study of beta chain features in type 1 diabetes. Broader study findings: There were fewer insertions and more deletions at the VDJ junctions of type 1 diabetes patients. Within each of all four CD4+ subsets, Type 1 diabetes patients had TCRB CDR3s that were moderately but significantly shorter.

The sample consisted of naive CD4+ T cells from blood. The sequence derives from a man between 18 and 35 years old with type 1 diabetes. The chain carries TRBV29-1 and TRBJ2-1; no firm D call. Here the CDR3 reads CSVERVAGYNEQFF. CDR3 sequence (DNA): TGCAGCGTTGAGCGTGTCGCAGGCTACAATGAGCAGTTCTTC.